The 16 T cell receptor beta chains presented below share a single source sample, sequenced in a study of response to subunit inactivated influenza vaccine. TCRdb analysed the RT-PCR reads with MiXCR anew, one entry per CDR3 protein. The repertoire has over 150,000 distinct CDR3 sequences, around 9% of them found once; the top ten carry roughly 11%. The material sequenced was non-naive T cells sorted from PBMCs, taken on the day of vaccination. The receptors were gathered from a middle-aged man who received an inactivated influenza vaccine.

In its sample, this clonotype was seen a few times. The chain recombines TRBV5-5 with TRBJ1-5; possibly TRBD1 for D (6 bases). This CDR3 contains 14 residues. Looked up from germline, CDR1 is SGHKS and CDR2 is YYEKEE (reference sequence). Trimming took off 0 bases at V and 7 bases at J, with 11 bases between the two ends. The CDR3 DNA is TGTGCCAGCAGCTTGGGGGGGGCTGGACAGCCCCAGCATTTT. Translated, it gives CASSLGGAGQPQHF. Full variable domain (remainder filled in from reference TRBV5-5 and TRBJ1-5): DAGVTQSPTHLIKTRGQQVTLRCSPISGHKSVSWYQQVLGQGPQFIFQYYEKEERGRGNFPDRFSARQFPNYSSELNVNALLLGDSALYLCASSLGGAGQPQHFGDGTRLSIL.

This clonotype showed up many times. This chain connects TRBV5-1 to TRBJ2-3, with a tentative D call TRBD2 (5 bases). Germline lookup yields CDR1 SGHRS and CDR2 YFSETQ. V lost 0 bases and J lost 2, with 13 bases in between. CDR3 length equals 16 residues. The CDR3 loop is CASSLGSGAYTDTQYF. The DNA for the CDR3 is TGCGCCAGCAGCTTGGGAAGCGGAGCCTACACAGATACGCAGTATTTT.

The chain has TRBV6-2 or TRBV6-3 and TRBJ2-2; no clear D. V gave up 2 bases and J gave up 3 bases, with 10 bases separating them. Germline V lookup: CDR1 MNHEY, CDR2 SVGEGT. This CDR3 has 15 amino acids. CDR3 sequence reads: CASSYEEHHTGELFF. CDR3 nucleotides: TGTGCCAGCAGTTACGAAGAACACCACACCGGGGAGCTGTTTTTT.

This clonotype was detected a few times. The chain employs TRBV9 and TRBJ1-2; 7 nucleotides align to TRBD1. This CDR3 spans 15 amino acids. Germline V gene data show CDR1 as SGDLS and CDR2 as YYNGEE. Unmatched junction bases numbered 9, after V lost 3 bases and J lost 4 bases. The CDR3 DNA sequence: TGTGCCAGCAGCGATACAGGGGCGATGGGCTATGGCTACACCTTC. This translates into CASSDTGAMGYGYTF.

The chain employs TRBV27 and TRBJ2-7, with 7 nucleotides matching TRBD1. Germline V gene sequence: CDR1 MNHEY, CDR2 SMNVEV (reference sequence). V lost 0 bases and J lost 0; bases outside the gene matches: 2. The CDR3 is 15 residues long. The CDR3 region is CASSLSWDSSYEQYF. CDR3 sequence (DNA): TGTGCCAGCAGTTTATCGTGGGACAGCTCCTACGAGCAGTACTTC.

This clonotype was seen ten or more times. The CDR3 DNA sequence: TGCGCCAGCAGCCAAGGGCCCAGGGGAAGAGAGACCCAGTACTTC. It specifies CASSQGPRGRETQYF. This chain uses TRBV4-3 with TRBJ2-5; tentative D call: TRBD1 (6 bases). Trimming left V 1 base short and J 4 bases short, with 13 bases between. The CDR3 extends over 15 amino acids. Germline V gene lookup returns CDR1 LGHNA and CDR2 YSLEER.

The V and J genes are TRBV7-2 and TRBJ1-2; TRBD1 might be the D (5 bases). V lost 4 bases and J lost 0, with 15 bases in between. The CDR3 loop spans 16 amino acids. The germline gives CDR1 SGHTA, CDR2 FQGNSA. The CDR3 here is CASSSVGGLANYGYTF. CDR3 DNA: TGTGCCAGCAGCTCTGTGGGGGGTCTAGCTAACTATGGCTACACCTTC.

The V call is TRBV12-3 or TRBV12-4, the J call TRBJ2-2; 9 nucleotides line up with TRBD2. V was clipped by 7 bases and J by 7 bases; unmatched bases: 13. This CDR3 contains 16 residues. This CDR3 reads CASTLRLRGGGGELFF. In nucleotides, the CDR3 is TGTGCCAGCACCCTCCGATTGCGGGGGGGCGGCGGGGAGCTGTTTTTT.

This clonotype was counted only a few times. The gene calls are TRBV27 and TRBJ1-1, with D unclear. Trimming removed 6 bases at V and 0 bases at J, with 8 bases between. Germline CDR1 MNHEY, CDR2 SMNVEV (reference sequence). CDR3 length equals 13 residues. CDR3 bases: TGTGCCAGCAGGCTAGGGTTGAACACTGAAGCTTTCTTT. This translates into CASRLGLNTEAFF.

The chain couples TRBV12-3 or TRBV12-4 to TRBJ2-1; no clear D gene. V gave up 2 bases and J gave up 10 bases, with 6 bases separating them. CDR3 size: 11 residues. CDR3 residues: CASSLRREQFF. CDR3 DNA: TGTGCCAGCAGTTTAAGGAGAGAGCAGTTCTTC.

The table lists this clonotype with a few counts. The chain has TRBV12-3 or TRBV12-4 and TRBJ2-3; tentative D call: TRBD2 (5 bases). The V end was cut by 3 bases, the J end by 9 bases, with 13 bases between. This CDR3 contains 13 residues. The CDR3 nucleotides are TGTGCCAGCAGTTTTGGACTCCCTCCAACGCAGTATTTT. Amino acid sequence: CASSFGLPPTQYF.

This clonotype was counted only a few times. J is TRBJ2-5 and V is TRBV20-1; D unresolved. This CDR3 comprises 14 residues. In germline, CDR1 is DFQATT, CDR2 SNEGSKA (reference sequence). Trimming removed 3 bases from V and 4 bases from J, with 15 bases in between. CDR3: CSASPPPLRETQYF. Written as DNA, the CDR3 is TGCAGTGCTAGTCCCCCCCCACTTAGAGAGACCCAGTACTTC.

This clonotype was seen ten or more times. J is TRBJ1-1 and V is TRBV6-2 or TRBV6-3; TRBD1 aligns across 7 bases. The CDR3 is 14 residues long. Losses at the gene ends were 4 bases for V and 4 bases for J; bases not matched to a gene: 6. Germline CDR1 MNHEY, CDR2 SVGEGT. The CDR3, as DNA: TGTGCCAGCAGTTCGTCAGGGGGGATCACTGAAGCTTTCTTT. Translation: CASSSSGGITEAFF.

Only a few counts were recorded for this clonotype. This sequence joins TRBV4-3 and TRBJ2-1; no clear D gene. Germline CDR1 reads LGHNA; CDR2 reads YSLEER. This CDR3 region has 15 residues. Trimming took 0 bases from V and 4 from J, leaving 10 bases between them. CDR3 amino acids: CASSQDGSRYNEQFF. CDR3 nucleotide sequence: TGCGCCAGCAGCCAAGATGGTTCGCGGTACAATGAGCAGTTCTTC.

This clonotype was counted a few times. The chain couples TRBV27 to TRBJ2-7; 12 positions agree with TRBD1. CDR3 length: 17 residues. Looked up from germline, CDR1 is MNHEY and CDR2 is SMNVEV (reference sequence). V lost 6 bases and J lost 5; bases outside the gene matches: 14. CDR3 sequence (DNA): TGTGCCAGCAGCACCGGGACAGGGGGCCTCGTTCGCCACGAGCAGTACTTC. Protein product: CASSTGTGGLVRHEQYF.

This clonotype came up many times. CDR3 nucleotide sequence: TGTGCCAGCAGTTTAAACGGGCCCTCAACTAATGAAAAACTGTTTTTT. This encodes CASSLNGPSTNEKLFF. The chain carries TRBV28 and TRBJ1-4; D unclear. The CDR3 sequence is 16 residues long. Trimming removed 2 bases at V and 0 bases at J, with 10 bases between. Germline V gives CDR1 MDHEN, CDR2 SYDVKM.